This T cell receptor beta chain was captured by sequencing in a study of control samples from healthy donors and cancer patients. The data were produced by immunoSEQ multiplex PCR, yet TCRdb's version contains in-frame clones alone and is incomplete. The table has around 96,000 clones, over 85% seen once. The sequencing sample was made of blood. The TCR was taken from a young man in good health.

The CDR3: CASTYGGTEAFF. CDR3 DNA sequence: TGCGCCAGCACCTATGGAGGGACTGAAGCTTTCTTT. This sequence joins TRBV5-1 and TRBJ1-1, with D unresolved. Germline V gene data show CDR1 as SGHRS and CDR2 as YFSETQ. The CDR3 loop spans 12 amino acids. Trimming removed 6 bases at V and 5 bases at J, with 11 bases between.